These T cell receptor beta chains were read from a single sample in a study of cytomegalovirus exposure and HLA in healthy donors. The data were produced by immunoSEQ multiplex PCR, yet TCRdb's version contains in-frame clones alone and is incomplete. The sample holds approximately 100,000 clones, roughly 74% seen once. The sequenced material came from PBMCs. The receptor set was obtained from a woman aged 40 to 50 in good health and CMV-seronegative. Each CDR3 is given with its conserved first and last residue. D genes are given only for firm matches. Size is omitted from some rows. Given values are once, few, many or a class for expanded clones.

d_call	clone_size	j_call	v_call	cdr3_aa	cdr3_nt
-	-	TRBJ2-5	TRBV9	CASGGARETQYF	TGTGCCAGCGGGGGGGCTCGAGAGACCCAGTACTTC
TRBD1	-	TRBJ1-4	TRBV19	CASSRTGGLDEKLFF	TGTGCCAGTAGTAGGACAGGGGGCTTGGATGAAAAACTGTTTTTT
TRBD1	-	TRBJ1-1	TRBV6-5	CASSPGQGLSTEAFF	TGTGCCAGCAGCCCGGGACAGGGGTTGTCCACTGAAGCTTTCTTT
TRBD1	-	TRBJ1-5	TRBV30	CAWTPTEGAKQPQHF	TGTGCCTGGACCCCCACCGAGGGGGCGAAACAGCCCCAGCATTTT
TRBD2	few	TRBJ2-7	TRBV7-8	CASSLDLASGESYEQYF	TGTGCCAGCAGCTTAGATCTTGCTAGCGGGGAGTCCTACGAGCAGTACTTC
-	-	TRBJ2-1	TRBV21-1	CASSLMRLAGGPSHEQFF	TGTGCCAGCAGCCTCATGCGGCTAGCGGGAGGGCCTTCCCATGAGCAGTTCTTC
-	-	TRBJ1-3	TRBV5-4	CASSEGAGLLGNTIYF	TGTGCCAGCAGCGAAGGAGCTGGGTTGTTAGGAAACACCATATATTTT
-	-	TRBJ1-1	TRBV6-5	CASSYSAGKVEAFF	TGTGCCAGCAGTTACTCGGCCGGGAAGGTTGAAGCTTTCTTT
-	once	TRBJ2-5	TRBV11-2	CARSFGYQETQYF	TGTGCCCGCAGCTTCGGGTACCAAGAGACCCAGTACTTC
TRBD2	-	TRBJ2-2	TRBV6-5	CASSPGLASTGELFF	TGTGCCAGCAGCCCCGGACTAGCTTCGACCGGGGAGCTGTTTTTT
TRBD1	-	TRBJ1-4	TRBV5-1	CASSFRQGLELFF	TGCGCCAGCAGCTTCAGACAGGGTCTAGAACTGTTTTTT